This paragraph reports one T cell receptor (beta chain). Its matching antigen is unknown. This CDR3 comprises 16 residues. Germline CDR1 and CDR2: LGHNA and YNFKEQ. V lost 4 bases, J lost 5 bases, and 14 bases stayed unmatched. Primers for the PCR totalled 60 Vbeta and 13 Jbeta. Sequencing used immunoSEQ multiplex PCR; TCRdb keeps in-frame clones, though not all of them. The sample lists 120,000 to 150,000 clones, roughly 75% occurring once. This sample stems from a study of cytomegalovirus exposure and HLA in healthy donors. Whole-study results and caveats: Associated with cytomegalovirus, according to the listing, were about 160 TCR beta chains.

Whereas donors were nominally healthy upon sampling, unrecorded immune exposures were probable. This TCR was recovered from a man aged 35 to 55 in good health and CMV-seropositive. V gene TRBV4-2 combines with J gene TRBJ2-7; 7 nucleotides line up with TRBD2. Sequenced material: PBMCs. The CDR3 bases are TGTGCCAGCAGCCTTGATCTCGAGGGAGGGCAGAACGAGCAGTACTTC. This codes for CASSLDLEGGQNEQYF.